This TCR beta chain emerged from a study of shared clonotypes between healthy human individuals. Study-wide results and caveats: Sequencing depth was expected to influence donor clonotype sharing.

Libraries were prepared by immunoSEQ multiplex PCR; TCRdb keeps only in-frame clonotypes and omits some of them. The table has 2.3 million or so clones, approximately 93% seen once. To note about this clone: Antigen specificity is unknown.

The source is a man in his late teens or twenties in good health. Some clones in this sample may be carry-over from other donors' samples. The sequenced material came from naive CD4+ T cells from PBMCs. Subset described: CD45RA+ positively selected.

This chain's CDR3 is CASSSTGPKVQYF. The CDR3 region has the DNA TGTGCCAGCAGTTCGACAGGGCCCAAGGTTCAGTACTTC. This rearrangement joins TRBV28 to TRBJ2-4; 7 nucleotides line up with TRBD1. The V segment lost 4 bases and the J segment 11 bases; nucleotides outside the gene matches: 8. The germline gives CDR1 MDHEN, CDR2 SYDVKM. There are 13 residues in the CDR3. The full variable domain, its missing parts supplied by reference TRBV28 and TRBJ2-4, is DVKVTQSSRYLVKRTGEKVFLECVQDMDHENMFWYRQDPGLGLRLIYFSYDVKMKEKGDIPEGYSVSREKKERFSLILESASTNQTSMYLCASSSTGPKVQYFGAGTRLSVL.